This passage covers 5 T cell receptor beta chains from one sample sequenced in a study of blood T cell repertoires in COVID-19 (dated by TCRdb to 2019 to 2021). Libraries were constructed by the immunoSEQ multiplex PCR assay. TCRdb stores this immuneACCESS table with in-frame sequences only. Part of the clones is absent; in the studies checked, under half of the shortfall reflects unresolved V genes, and no reason is known for the rest. This sample lists about 280,000 clones; approximately 85% were detected once. 5% to 6.5% of the sample is held by the ten biggest clonotypes. The sample consisted of peripheral blood. Every receptor here comes from a man in his fifties or sixties with active or convalescent COVID-19.

The chain has TRBV5-4 and TRBJ2-2; TRBD2 matches at 11 bases. Germline V gene sequence: CDR1 SGHNT, CDR2 YYREEE (reference sequence). CDR3 size: 17 residues. Trimming at V came to 3 bases and at J to 4 bases, leaving 8 bases not matched to a gene. The CDR3 sequence: CASSSLTSGSLTGELFF. In DNA, the CDR3 is TGTGCCAGCAGCTCTCTCACTAGCGGGAGTCTCACCGGGGAGCTGTTTTTT. The full variable domain, in which reference TRBV5-4 and TRBJ2-2 provide the parts outside the CDR3, is ETGVTQSPTHLIKTRGQQVTLRCSSQSGHNTVSWYQQALGQGPQFIFQYYREEENGRGNFPPRFSGLQFPNYSSELNVNALELDDSALYLCASSSLTSGSLTGELFFGEGSRLTVL.

V usage is TRBV6-2 or TRBV6-3 and J usage is TRBJ2-1; D uncertain. This CDR3 region has 14 residues. V was trimmed by 5 bases and J by 0 bases, leaving 8 bases between them. Germline V gene data show CDR1 as MNHEY and CDR2 as SVGEGT. The CDR3 is CASSRSASYNEQFF. As DNA, the CDR3 is TGTGCCAGCAGTCGAAGCGCCTCCTACAATGAGCAGTTCTTC.

The chain joins TRBV5-1 to TRBJ2-7; D unresolved. CDR1 and CDR2 from the germline V gene are SGHRS and YFSETQ. The V and J ends lost 1 base and 7 bases respectively, with 9 bases between them. This CDR3 is 12 amino acids long. Here the CDR3 DNA reads TGCGCCAGCAGCTTGAATAGTCGGGAGCAGTACTTC. Encoded protein: CASSLNSREQYF.

This clone was detected only once. The chain uses TRBV14 and TRBJ1-1; 9 positions agree with TRBD1. V lost 4 bases, J lost 4 bases, and 7 bases stayed unmatched. Germline CDR1 SGHDN, CDR2 FVKESK. CDR3 size: 15 residues. The CDR3 here is CASSPYRGQGTEAFF. The CDR3 bases are TGTGCCAGCAGCCCATACAGGGGGCAGGGCACTGAAGCTTTCTTT.

J is TRBJ1-2 and V is TRBV19; 8 bases align to TRBD1. The J segment lost 7 bases and the V segment lost 6 bases, leaving 7 bases of the junction unmatched. This CDR3 has 13 residues. Germline V lookup: CDR1 LNHDA, CDR2 SQIVND (reference sequence). The CDR3 DNA reads TGTGCCAGTAGGAGGGACAGGAATTTTGGCTACACCTTC. This encodes CASRRDRNFGYTF. Variable domain in full (rest from reference TRBV19 and TRBJ1-2): DGGITQSPKYLFRKEGQNVTLSCEQNLNHDAMYWYRQDPGQGLRLIYYSQIVNDFQKGDIAEGYSVSREKKESFPLTVTSAQKNPTAFYLCASRRDRNFGYTFGSGTRLTVV.